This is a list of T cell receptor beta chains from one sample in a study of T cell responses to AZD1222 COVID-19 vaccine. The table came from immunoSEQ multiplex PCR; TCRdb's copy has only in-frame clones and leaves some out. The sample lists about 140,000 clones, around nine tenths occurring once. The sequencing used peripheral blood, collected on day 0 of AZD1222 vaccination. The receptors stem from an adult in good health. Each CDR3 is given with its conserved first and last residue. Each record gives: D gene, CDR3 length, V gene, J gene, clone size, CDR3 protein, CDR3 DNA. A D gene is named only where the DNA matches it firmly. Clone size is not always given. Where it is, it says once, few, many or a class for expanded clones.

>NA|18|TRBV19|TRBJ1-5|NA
CASSMDFSETLRLQPQHF
TGTGCCAGTAGTATGGATTTTTCGGAGACATTAAGACTTCAGCCCCAGCATTTT
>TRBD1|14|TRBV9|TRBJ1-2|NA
CASSVTDRHYGYTF
TGTGCCAGCAGCGTAACGGACAGGCACTATGGCTACACCTTC
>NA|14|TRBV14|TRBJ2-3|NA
CASSQDTGQDTQYF
TGTGCCAGCAGCCAAGATACCGGACAAGATACGCAGTATTTT
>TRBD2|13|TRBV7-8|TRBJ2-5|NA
CASSLGLRETQYF
TGTGCCAGCAGCCTGGGACTAAGGGAGACCCAGTACTTC
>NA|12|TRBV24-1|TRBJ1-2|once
CATSDPWGGYTF
TGTGCCACCAGTGACCCTTGGGGTGGCTACACCTTC
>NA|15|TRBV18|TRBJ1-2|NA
CASSPRVLGGYGYTF
TGTGCCAGCTCACCTCGGGTCCTAGGGGGTTATGGCTACACCTTC
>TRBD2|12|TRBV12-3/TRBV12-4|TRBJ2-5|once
CASRLAGETQYF
TGTGCCAGCAGGCTAGCGGGTGAGACCCAGTACTTC
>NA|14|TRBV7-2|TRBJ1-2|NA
CASSFPGHTYGYTF
TGTGCCAGCAGCTTTCCGGGACATACTTATGGCTACACCTTC
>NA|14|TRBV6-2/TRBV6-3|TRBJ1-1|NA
CASSYSTGNTEAFF
TGTGCCAGCAGTTACTCAACAGGGAACACTGAAGCTTTCTTT
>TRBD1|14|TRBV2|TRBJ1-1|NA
CASITMTGGTEAFF
TGTGCCAGCATTACTATGACAGGGGGCACTGAAGCTTTCTTT
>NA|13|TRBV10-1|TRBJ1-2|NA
CASSDRAAYGYTF
TGCGCCAGCAGTGATCGCGCAGCCTATGGCTACACCTTC
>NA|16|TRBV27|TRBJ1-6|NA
CASSLYPGRQGSPLHF
TGTGCCAGCAGTTTATACCCGGGACGTCAAGGATCACCCCTCCACTTT
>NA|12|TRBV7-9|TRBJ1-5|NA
CATSAVNQPQHF
TGTGCCACAAGTGCAGTTAATCAGCCCCAGCATTTT
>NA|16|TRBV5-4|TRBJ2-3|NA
CASSPAASFGTDTQYF
TGTGCCAGCAGCCCGGCGGCTAGTTTTGGCACAGATACGCAGTATTTT
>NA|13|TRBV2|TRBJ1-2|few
CASSENPDYGYTF
TGTGCCAGCAGTGAAAATCCAGACTATGGCTACACCTTC
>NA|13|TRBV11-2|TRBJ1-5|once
CASSLDSGRIQHF
TGTGCCAGCAGCTTAGATTCTGGCAGGATCCAGCATTTT
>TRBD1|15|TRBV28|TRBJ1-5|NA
CASSQGDRDNQPQHF
TGTGCCAGCAGTCAAGGGGACAGGGATAATCAGCCCCAGCATTTT